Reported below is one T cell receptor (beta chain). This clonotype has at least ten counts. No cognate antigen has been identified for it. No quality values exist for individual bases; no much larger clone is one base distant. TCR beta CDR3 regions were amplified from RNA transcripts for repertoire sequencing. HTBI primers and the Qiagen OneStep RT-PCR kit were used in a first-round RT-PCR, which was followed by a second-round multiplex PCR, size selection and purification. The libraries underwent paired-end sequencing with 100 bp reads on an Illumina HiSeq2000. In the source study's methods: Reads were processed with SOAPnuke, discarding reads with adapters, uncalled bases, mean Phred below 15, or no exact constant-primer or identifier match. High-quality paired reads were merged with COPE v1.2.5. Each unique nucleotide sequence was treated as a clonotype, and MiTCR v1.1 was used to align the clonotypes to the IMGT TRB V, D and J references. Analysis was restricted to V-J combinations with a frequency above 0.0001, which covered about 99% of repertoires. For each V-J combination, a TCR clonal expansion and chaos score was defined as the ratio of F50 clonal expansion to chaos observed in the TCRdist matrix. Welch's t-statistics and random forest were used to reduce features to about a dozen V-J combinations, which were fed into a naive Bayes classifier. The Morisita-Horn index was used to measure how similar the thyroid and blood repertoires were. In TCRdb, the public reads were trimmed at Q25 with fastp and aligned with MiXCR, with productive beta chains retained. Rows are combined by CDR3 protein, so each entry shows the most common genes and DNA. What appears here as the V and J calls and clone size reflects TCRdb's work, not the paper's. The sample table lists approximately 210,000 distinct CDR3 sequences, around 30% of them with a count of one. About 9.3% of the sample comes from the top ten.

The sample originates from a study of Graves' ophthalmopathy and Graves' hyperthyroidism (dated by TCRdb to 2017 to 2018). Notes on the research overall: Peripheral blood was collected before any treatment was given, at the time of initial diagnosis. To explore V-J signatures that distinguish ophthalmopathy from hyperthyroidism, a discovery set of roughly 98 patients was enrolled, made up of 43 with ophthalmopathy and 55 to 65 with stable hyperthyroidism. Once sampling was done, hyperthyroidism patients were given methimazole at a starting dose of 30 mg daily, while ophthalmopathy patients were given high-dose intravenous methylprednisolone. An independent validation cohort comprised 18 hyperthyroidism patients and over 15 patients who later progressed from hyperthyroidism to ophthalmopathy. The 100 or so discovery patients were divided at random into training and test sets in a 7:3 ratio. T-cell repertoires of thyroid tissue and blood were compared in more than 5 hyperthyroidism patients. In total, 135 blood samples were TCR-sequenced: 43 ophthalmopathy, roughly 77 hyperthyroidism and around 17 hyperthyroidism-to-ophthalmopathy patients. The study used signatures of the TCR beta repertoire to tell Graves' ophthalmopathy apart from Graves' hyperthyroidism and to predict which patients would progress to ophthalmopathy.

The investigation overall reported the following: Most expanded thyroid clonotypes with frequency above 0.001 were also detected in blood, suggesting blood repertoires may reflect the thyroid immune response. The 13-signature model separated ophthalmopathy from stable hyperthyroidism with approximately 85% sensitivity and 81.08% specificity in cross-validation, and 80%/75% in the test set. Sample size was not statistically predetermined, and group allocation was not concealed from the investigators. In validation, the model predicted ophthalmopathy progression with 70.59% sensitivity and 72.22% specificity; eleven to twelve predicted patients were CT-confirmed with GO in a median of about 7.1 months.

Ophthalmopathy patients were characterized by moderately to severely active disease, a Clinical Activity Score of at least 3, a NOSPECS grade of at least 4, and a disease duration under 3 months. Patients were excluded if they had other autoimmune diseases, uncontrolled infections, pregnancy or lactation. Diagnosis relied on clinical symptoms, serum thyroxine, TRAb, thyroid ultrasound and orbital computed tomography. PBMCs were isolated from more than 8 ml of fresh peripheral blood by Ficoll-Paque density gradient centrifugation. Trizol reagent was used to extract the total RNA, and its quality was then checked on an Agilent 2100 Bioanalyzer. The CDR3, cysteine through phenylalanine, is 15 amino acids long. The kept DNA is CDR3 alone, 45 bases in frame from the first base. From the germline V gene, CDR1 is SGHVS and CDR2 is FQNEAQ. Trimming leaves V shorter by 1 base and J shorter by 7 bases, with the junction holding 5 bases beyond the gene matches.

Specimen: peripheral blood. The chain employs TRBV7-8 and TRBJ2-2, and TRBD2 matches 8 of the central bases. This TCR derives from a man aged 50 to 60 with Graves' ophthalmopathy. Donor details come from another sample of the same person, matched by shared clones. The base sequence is TGTGCCAGCAGCTTAGGTAGCGGGATGAGCGGGGAGCTGTTTTTT. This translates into CASSLGSGMSGELFF.